The TCR beta chain under discussion was sequenced for a study of T cell responses to AZD1222 COVID-19 vaccine. Findings and limits, study-wide: Baseline serology detected seropositivity in only five or six AZD1222 recipients. Researchers took repertoire samples only after the peak T cell response had come. Spike-specific TCR breadth and depth went up after people got two AZD1222 doses.

On this clone itself: What it binds is unknown.

With 0 bases removed from V and 0 bases from J, the gap between germline ends came to 9 bases. Looked up from germline, CDR1 is MNHEY and CDR2 is SVGAGI. The CDR3 has 16 residues. TCRdb keeps only in-frame clones here, not all; method: immunoSEQ multiplex PCR. This table has about 88,000 clones, under 95% appearing once. Sample: peripheral blood, taken on day 0 of MenACWY control vaccination. The rearrangement links TRBV6-5 to TRBJ2-1; D not resolved. The source is an adult in good health. The CDR3: CASSYSTDFSYNEQFF. The CDR3, as DNA: TGTGCCAGCAGTTACTCGACGGATTTCTCCTACAATGAGCAGTTCTTC.